The entry that follows covers one TCR beta chain sequence. The data derive from a study of blood T cell repertoires in COVID-19. Repertoires were generated with immunoSEQ multiplex PCR, while TCRdb's copy carries only in-frame clones and drops some. Altogether roughly 280,000 clones are present, roughly nine tenths being singletons, with the ten largest covering 2% to 2.5%. The source of this sequence is a man in his forties or fifties with acute or convalescent COVID-19. Sequenced sample: peripheral blood.

CDR3 DNA: TGCGCCAGCAGCCAGGAGATAGGTTCACCCCTCCACTTT. Amino acid sequence: CASSQEIGSPLHF. This chain connects TRBV4-1 to TRBJ1-6; D call uncertain. V lost 3 bases and J lost 9, with 9 bases in between. Germline V gene sequence: CDR1 MGHRA, CDR2 YSYEKL. The CDR3 extends over 13 amino acids.